This entry lists 25 T cell receptor beta chains sequenced from one sample in a study of blood T cell repertoires in COVID-19 (TCRdb year 2020). Library preparation employed the immunoSEQ multiplex PCR assay. The source is immuneACCESS, and TCRdb retained only in-frame sequences with V and J called. Part of the clones is not carried over; for the studies checked, unresolved V genes explain less than half of this, and the remainder is unexplained. The table for this sample lists approximately 15,000 clones; less than 80% of them were counted only once. About 8.8% of the sample is held by the ten biggest clonotypes. Material for sequencing was peripheral blood. The origin of the receptors is a man aged 65 to 79 with acute or convalescent COVID-19.

The chain employs TRBV30 and TRBJ1-5; 8 bases agree with TRBD1. This CDR3 comprises 18 residues. Germline V gene lookup returns CDR1 GTSNPN and CDR2 SVGIG (reference sequence). Trimming cost V 0 bases and J 2 bases; bases outside gene matches: 12. The CDR3 loop is CAWSVQGDRKYGNQPQHF. The DNA for the CDR3 is TGTGCCTGGAGTGTACAAGGGGACAGGAAATACGGCAATCAGCCCCAGCATTTT.

The chain uses TRBV24-1 and TRBJ2-2, with D possibly being TRBD1 (5 bases). V was pared by 5 bases and J by 6 bases, with 15 bases between. The CDR3 runs 15 residues. The germline V gene encodes CDR1 KGHDR and CDR2 SFDVKD. In DNA, the CDR3 is TGTGCCACCAGTGTAGGGGTCGGCGTGGCCGGGGAGCTGTTTTTT. Protein sequence: CATSVGVGVAGELFF.

Notes on this clone: A much larger clone differs by one base, so this may be a read error. This sequence joins TRBV9 and TRBJ1-4, with 9 bases lining up with TRBD1. Germline CDR1 and CDR2: SGDLS and YYNGEE. CDR3 length: 17 residues. V shed 4 bases, J shed 4 bases, and the junction held 11 bases outside the gene matches. The CDR3 bases are TGTGCCAGCAGCCCACGACAGGGGGGTCCGGGTAATGAAAAACTGTTTTTT. Translating it yields CASSPRQGGPGNEKLFF.

This chain uses TRBV9 with TRBJ1-2, with D possibly matching TRBD1 (5 bases). The V and J ends lost 4 bases and 3 bases respectively, with 10 bases between them. The CDR3 extends over 13 amino acids. The V gene's germline CDR1 is SGDLS and CDR2 YYNGEE. The CDR3 loop reads CASSLGTHYGYTF. As DNA, the CDR3 is TGTGCCAGCAGCTTGGGGACTCACTATGGCTACACCTTC. Full variable domain (rest looked up from reference TRBV9 and TRBJ1-2): DSGVTQTPKHLITATGQRVTLRCSPRSGDLSVYWYQQSLDQGLQFLIQYYNGEERAKGNILERFSAQQFPDLHSELNLSSLELGDSALYFCASSLGTHYGYTFGSGTRLTVV.

This sequence joins TRBV6-6 and TRBJ2-5, with 8 bases aligning to TRBD2. This CDR3 is 14 amino acids long. V lost 6 bases and J lost 2; bases outside the gene matches: 5. Looked up from germline, CDR1 is MNHNY and CDR2 is SVGAGI (reference sequence). The CDR3 DNA sequence: TGTGCCAGCAGCCCGGGACTAGGTCAAGAGACCCAGTACTTC. Protein product: CASSPGLGQETQYF.

This chain uses TRBV27 with TRBJ2-3, with D unclear. The germline CDR1 and CDR2 sequences are MNHEY and SMNVEV (reference sequence). Trimming removed 10 bases from V and 1 base from J, with 12 bases in between. This CDR3 comprises 13 residues. DNA for the CDR3: TGTGCCACCAAAATAGTTGGCACAGATACGCAGTATTTT. It specifies CATKIVGTDTQYF.

This clone is deemed medium-sized. The J gene is TRBJ1-4, the V gene TRBV11-2; a weak D match, TRBD1 (5 bases). V was cut by 5 bases and J by 8 bases, with 21 bases left in between. Germline-derived CDR1 and CDR2 are SGHAT and FQNNGV. The CDR3 runs 16 residues. This CDR3 is CASSPLVGRRGEKLFF. CDR3 nucleotide sequence: TGTGCCAGCAGCCCCCTAGTCGGCCGGAGGGGAGAAAAACTGTTTTTT.

This clone has a handful of counts. V gene TRBV7-6 combines with J gene TRBJ2-2, with 12 nucleotides matching TRBD2. The CDR3 runs 20 residues. Per germline, CDR1 SGHVS and CDR2 FNYEAQ. Trimming took 2 bases from V and 3 from J; bases not matched to a gene: 13. The CDR3 DNA sequence: TGTGCCAGCAGCTTATACCCTAGCGGGAGGGAGCGTCCGGACACCGGGGAGCTGTTTTTT. It is translated as CASSLYPSGRERPDTGELFF. Together with reference TRBV7-6 and TRBJ2-2, the CDR3 gives the full variable domain: GAGVSQSPRYKVTKRGQDVALRCDPISGHVSLYWYRQALGQGPEFLTYFNYEAQQDKSGLPNDRFSAERPEGSISTLTIQRTEQRDSAMYRCASSLYPSGRERPDTGELFFGEGSRLTVL.

This clone has only one observation. As DNA, the CDR3 is TGTGCCAGCAGCTTGATGTTGACCCGGACAGTTCGACCTAACGAGCAGTACTTC. The encoded protein is CASSLMLTRTVRPNEQYF. The chain carries TRBV5-4 and TRBJ2-7, with D tentatively TRBD1 (6 bases). The CDR3 runs to 18 residues. The germline CDR1 and CDR2 sequences are SGHNT and YYREEE (reference sequence). V was cut by 1 base and J by 5 bases, with 25 bases left in between.

This clone has a handful of counts. The chain is built from TRBV28 and TRBJ1-5; 8 positions agree with TRBD1. Germline CDR1 and CDR2: MDHEN and SYDVKM. CDR3 size: 16 residues. V trimming: 5 bases; J trimming: 4 bases; junction bases outside the gene matches: 10. CDR3 residues: CASSPYGQGWNQPQHF. The CDR3 bases are TGTGCCAGCAGTCCGTATGGACAGGGCTGGAATCAGCCCCAGCATTTT.

The chain joins TRBV4-1 to TRBJ1-1, with TRBD1 identical over 7 bases. CDR1 is MGHRA and CDR2 is YSYEKL in the germline V gene. This CDR3 has 14 residues. After removal of 4 bases from V and 6 bases from J, the junction contained 8 bases not matched to a gene. The DNA of the CDR3 is TGCGCCAGCAGCCTTAATCCCGGGACAGCTGAAGCTTTCTTT. Residues: CASSLNPGTAEAFF.

This clone was counted between two and nine times. The CDR3 is CASFRDRGHNEQFF. The CDR3 DNA follows: TGTGCCAGTTTCCGGGACAGGGGGCACAATGAGCAGTTCTTC. The V and J genes are TRBV6-5 and TRBJ2-1; 12 positions match TRBD1. CDR3 size: 14 residues. Losses at the gene ends were 9 bases for V and 5 bases for J; bases not matched to a gene: 5. The germline V gene has CDR1 MNHEY and CDR2 SVGAGI.

This clone was observed once. The chain joins TRBV6-6 to TRBJ2-7; TRBD2 agrees at 13 bases. The germline V gene encodes CDR1 MNHNY and CDR2 SVGAGI (reference sequence). The CDR3 consists of 15 residues. V dropped 5 bases and J dropped 1; count of bases not matched to a gene: 2. The DNA of the CDR3 is TGTGCCAGCAGTGGGACTAGCGGGACTTCCTACGAGCAGTACTTC. Translated, it gives CASSGTSGTSYEQYF.

This chain connects TRBV28 to TRBJ1-5; D is possibly TRBD1 (5 bases). The germline V gene has CDR1 MDHEN and CDR2 SYDVKM. This CDR3 is built from 16 residues. V was trimmed by 2 bases and J by 4 bases, leaving 15 bases between them. This chain's CDR3 is CASSLGGVSQNQPQHF. CDR3 DNA: TGTGCCAGCAGTTTAGGAGGGGTGTCCCAGAATCAGCCCCAGCATTTT.

This rearrangement joins TRBV5-1 to TRBJ1-2, with a tentative D call TRBD1 (6 bases). The CDR3 sequence is 18 residues long. V lost 4 bases to trimming and J lost 0 bases, with 22 bases between them. Looked up from germline, CDR1 is SGHRS and CDR2 is YFSETQ. CDR3 sequence reads: CASSADSPSDYSNYGYTF. The CDR3 nucleotides are TGCGCCAGCAGCGCGGACAGCCCATCCGACTATTCTAACTATGGCTACACCTTC. The full variable domain, its missing parts supplied by reference TRBV5-1 and TRBJ1-2, is KAGVTQTPRYLIKTRGQQVTLSCSPISGHRSVSWYQQTPGQGLQFLFEYFSETQRNKGNFPGRFSGRQFSNSRSEMNVSTLELGDSALYLCASSADSPSDYSNYGYTFGSGTRLTVV.

This chain connects TRBV25-1 to TRBJ1-1; TRBD1 agrees at 11 bases. Germline CDR1 is MGHDK and CDR2 is SYGVNS. This CDR3 comprises 13 residues. V lost 7 bases and J lost 10; bases outside the gene matches: 8. The CDR3 is CASNQGTGGRAFF. The CDR3 DNA sequence: TGTGCCAGCAATCAAGGGACAGGGGGACGAGCTTTCTTT.

Sample share makes this clone medium-sized. This chain connects TRBV5-1 to TRBJ2-7; D remains unclear. This CDR3 is built from 13 residues. Looked up from germline, CDR1 is SGHRS and CDR2 is YFSETQ. Trimming shortened V by 1 base and J by 0 bases, and 5 bases separated the two germline ends. The CDR3 bases are TGCGCCAGCAGCTTGTACGGCTCCTACGAGCAGTACTTC. Amino acids: CASSLYGSYEQYF.

The J gene is TRBJ1-5, the V gene TRBV6-2 or TRBV6-3; possibly TRBD1 for D (5 bases). CDR1 is MNHEY and CDR2 is SVGEGT in the germline V gene. This CDR3 has 19 amino acids. Trimming removed 0 bases at V and 9 bases at J, with 27 bases between. The CDR3: CASSYSKAGYTWQGGPQHF. The CDR3 bases are TGTGCCAGCAGTTACTCGAAAGCGGGATACACCTGGCAGGGAGGGCCCCAGCATTTT.

This clone was seen once. The chain has TRBV25-1 and TRBJ1-2; TRBD1 agrees at 9 bases. The length of the CDR3 is 11 residues. Per the germline V gene, CDR1 is MGHDK and CDR2 is SYGVNS. V was clipped by 8 bases and J by 6 bases; unmatched bases: 1. The CDR3 here is CASGDRDGYTF. The DNA for the CDR3 is TGTGCCAGCGGGGACAGGGATGGCTACACCTTC.

This clone was detected only once. The chain employs TRBV10-3 and TRBJ2-7; D unclear. Trimming pared 7 bases from V and 3 bases from J, leaving 13 bases between. The CDR3 spans 13 residues. Germline loops: CDR1 ENHRY, CDR2 SYGVKD. CDR3 sequence: CAITPAQNYEQYF. The CDR3 DNA reads as TGTGCCATCACCCCTGCACAGAACTACGAGCAGTACTTC.

This chain uses TRBV27 with TRBJ2-2, with 10 bases identical to TRBD2. In germline, CDR1 is MNHEY, CDR2 SMNVEV (reference sequence). The CDR3 sequence is 16 residues long. With 4 bases clipped from V and 4 bases from J, the junction kept 6 bases outside the gene matches. The CDR3: CASSYSGRRPTGELFF. Here the CDR3 DNA reads TGTGCCAGCAGTTATAGCGGGAGGCGCCCCACCGGGGAGCTGTTTTTT.

This sequence joins TRBV7-2 and TRBJ2-5; no definite D call. Germline CDR1 SGHTA, CDR2 FQGNSA. Trimming left V 4 bases short and J 5 bases short, with 5 bases between. This CDR3 is built from 11 residues. The CDR3 coding sequence is TGTGCCAGCAGCTCCTTGGAGACCCAGTACTTC. This codes for CASSSLETQYF.

A few counts support this clone. The chain couples TRBV5-8 to TRBJ1-2; the D is unclear. Trimming removed 5 bases from V and 2 bases from J, with 13 bases in between. The CDR3 loop spans 14 amino acids. Germline V gives CDR1 SGHTS, CDR2 YDEGEE. CDR3 nucleotide sequence: TGTGCCAGCAGGTCGACCACGGGGAACTATGGCTACACCTTC. This gives the protein CASRSTTGNYGYTF.

CDR3 nucleotides: TGTGCCAGCAGTTACCTAGCAGCGGAGAATTCACCCCTCCACTTT. Translation gives CASSYLAAENSPLHF. The gene calls are TRBV6-2 or TRBV6-3 and TRBJ1-6, with unresolved D. The CDR3 totals 15 residues. V lost 2 bases to trimming and J lost 7 bases, with 12 bases between them. CDR1 is MNHEY, CDR2 SVGEGT, per germline.

The rearrangement links TRBV4-3 to TRBJ2-6; tentatively, D is TRBD1 (6 bases). The CDR3 has 21 amino acids. The V gene lost 0 bases and the J gene lost 0 bases, with 21 bases spanning the gap. Germline CDR1 LGHNA, CDR2 YSLEER. The CDR3, as DNA: TGCGCCAGCAGCCAAGACCTGACAGGTAGAAAACCGATCTCTGGGGCCAACGTCCTGACTTTC. Its protein product is CASSQDLTGRKPISGANVLTF.